The 30 T cell receptor beta chains below were found in one sample sequenced in a study of T cells in Graves' hyperthyroidism and ophthalmopathy. Amplified TCR beta CDR3 regions derived from RNA transcripts. In the first-round RT-PCR of the TCR CDR3, the HTBI primer set was used. TCRdb analysed the multiplex PCR reads with MiXCR anew, one entry per CDR3 protein. The sample has a few hundred thousand distinct CDR3 sequences, around 21% seen once. What was sequenced was blood. These receptors all come from a man younger than 30 with Graves' hyperthyroidism.

The chain joins TRBV5-1 to TRBJ2-5, with 10 nucleotides matching TRBD2. The CDR3 runs 14 residues. V lost 9 bases and J lost 2; bases outside the gene matches: 7. From germline, CDR1 is SGHRS and CDR2 YFSETQ. The CDR3 sequence: CATSKTSGQETQYF. The CDR3 DNA reads as TGCGCCACCTCTAAGACTAGCGGGCAAGAGACCCAGTACTTC.

CDR3 in amino acids: CASSQVTRGHEQYF. The CDR3 bases are TGCGCCAGCAGCCAAGTTACCAGGGGGCACGAGCAGTACTTC. J is TRBJ2-7 and V is TRBV4-1, with 8 bases fitting TRBD1. CDR1 and CDR2 from the germline V gene are MGHRA and YSYEKL. V was clipped by 1 base and J by 5 bases; unmatched bases: 4. CDR3 length: 14 amino acids.

This clonotype has a handful of counts. This chain connects TRBV18 to TRBJ2-7; TRBD1 might be the D (5 bases). Per germline, CDR1 KGHSH and CDR2 LQKENI. Trimming removed 3 bases from V and 2 bases from J, with 14 bases in between. The CDR3 is 15 residues long. The CDR3 here is CASSPNGASPYEQYF. The CDR3 DNA follows: TGTGCCAGCTCACCCAATGGGGCCTCCCCCTACGAGCAGTACTTC.

This clonotype was observed many times. CDR3 DNA sequence: TGTGCCAGCAGTGAAAGATTTTGGGCAGACGAACATGCTGAAGCTTTCTTT. It codes for CASSERFWADEHAEAFF. This rearrangement joins TRBV6-1 to TRBJ1-1; no clear D. The CDR3 sequence is 17 residues long. Trimming removed 2 bases at V and 6 bases at J, with 22 bases between. The germline V gene has CDR1 MNHNS and CDR2 SASEGT.

The chain is built from TRBV29-1 and TRBJ2-7; tentatively, D is TRBD1 or TRBD2 (6 bases each). The CDR3 consists of 14 residues. V was shortened by 7 bases and J by 1 base, with 17 bases between the two germline ends. Germline CDR1 SQVTM, CDR2 ANQGSEA. The CDR3 bases are TGCAGCGCGGGGGACGGGGGCTGGTCCTACGAGCAGTACTTC. It specifies CSAGDGGWSYEQYF.

This clonotype has a count of ten or more. This chain connects TRBV12-3 or TRBV12-4 to TRBJ2-5; tentative D call: TRBD2 (6 bases). The CDR3 length is 14 residues. Trimming took 4 bases from V and 5 from J, leaving 14 bases between them. CDR3 in DNA: TGTGCCAGCAGTTCTGGGACTCCGTCGGAGACCCAGTACTTC. Protein product: CASSSGTPSETQYF.

Remarks on this clonotype: A read error is likely, as this CDR3 ends without the conserved phenylalanine or tryptophan. The V call is TRBV15, the J call TRBJ1-5, with D tentatively TRBD1 (6 bases). The CDR3 contains 14 residues. The V gene's germline CDR1 is LNHNV and CDR2 YYDKDF (reference sequence). The CDR3 region has the DNA TGTGTCACCAGCAGAGACAGGAGCAATCAGCCCCAGCATTTG. Its protein is CVTSRDRSNQPQHL.

This clonotype occurred a few times. The chain joins TRBV7-2 to TRBJ1-5; 10 bases map to TRBD1. The CDR3 has 16 residues. Germline loops: CDR1 SGHTA, CDR2 FQGNSA. J gave up 5 bases and V 4 bases, and 8 bases lay outside the gene matches. Here the CDR3 DNA reads TGTGCCAGCAGCTGGACGACAGGGGGCCGGTATCAGCCCCAGCATTTT. It is translated as CASSWTTGGRYQPQHF.

In its sample, this clonotype was seen a few times. The V and J genes are TRBV29-1 and TRBJ1-1; no reliable D call. The length of the CDR3 is 10 residues. V lost 5 bases and J lost 5, with 6 bases in between. The germline V gene has CDR1 SQVTM and CDR2 ANQGSEA. The CDR3 region is CSVMYTEAFF. The CDR3 nucleotides are TGCAGCGTTATGTATACTGAAGCTTTCTTT.

CDR3 sequence reads: CASSQDAGDEQYF. The DNA for the CDR3 is TGCGCCAGCAGCCAAGACGCAGGGGACGAGCAGTACTTC. V and J are TRBV4-1 and TRBJ2-7; D is possibly TRBD1 (6 bases). The CDR3 has 13 amino acids. Germline lookup yields CDR1 MGHRA and CDR2 YSYEKL. Trimming removed 0 bases from V and 5 bases from J, with 8 bases in between.

This clonotype appeared many times. J is TRBJ2-2 and V is TRBV9; D unresolved. The CDR3 consists of 13 residues. V lost 3 bases, J lost 5 bases, and 8 bases lay in between. From germline, CDR1 is SGDLS and CDR2 YYNGEE. The CDR3 spells CASSGSHTGELFF. The CDR3 region has the DNA TGTGCCAGCAGCGGAAGTCATACCGGGGAGCTGTTTTTT.

This rearrangement joins TRBV7-9 to TRBJ2-7, with D perhaps assigned TRBD1 or TRBD2 (5 bases each). V was pared by 3 bases and J by 1 base, with 13 bases between. There are 15 residues in the CDR3. CDR1 is SEHNR, CDR2 FQNEAQ, per germline (reference sequence). Here the CDR3 DNA reads TGTGCCAGCAGCTTTAGAGGGGTTACTTCCTACGAGCAGTACTTC. This codes for CASSFRGVTSYEQYF. Variable domain in full (rest from reference TRBV7-9 and TRBJ2-7): DTGVSQNPRHKITKRGQNVTFRCDPISEHNRLYWYRQTLGQGPEFLTYFQNEAQLEKSRLLSDRFSAERPKGSFSTLEIQRTEQGDSAMYLCASSFRGVTSYEQYFGPGTRLTVT.

About this clonotype: A much larger clonotype is one base distant, so this may be a read error. The CDR3 spells CASSPNRGSETQDF. The CDR3 bases are TGTGCCAGCAGCCCTAACAGGGGATCAGAGACCCAGGACTTC. V and J are TRBV5-5 and TRBJ2-5; 7 nucleotides line up with TRBD1. CDR1 is SGHKS and CDR2 is YYEKEE in the germline V gene (reference sequence). There are 14 residues in the CDR3. The entire variable domain, with the rest obtained from reference TRBV5-5 and TRBJ2-5, is as follows: DAGVTQSPTHLIKTRGQQVTLRCSPISGHKSVSWYQQVLGQGPQFIFQYYEKEERGRGNFPDRFSARQFPNYSSELNVNALLLGDSALYLCASSPNRGSETQDFGPGTRLLVL.

CDR3 bases: TGTGCCAGCAGACGGACTAGCGGGAAGACCCAGTACTTC. As protein: CASRRTSGKTQYF. The gene calls are TRBV28 and TRBJ2-5; 12 bases map to TRBD2. The ends lost 6 bases at V and 6 bases at J; junction bases unmatched: 2. The CDR3 runs to 13 residues. CDR1 is MDHEN, CDR2 SYDVKM, per germline. Drawing the rest from reference TRBV28 and TRBJ2-5, the complete variable domain is DVKVTQSSRYLVKRTGEKVFLECVQDMDHENMFWYRQDPGLGLRLIYFSYDVKMKEKGDIPEGYSVSREKKERFSLILESASTNQTSMYLCASRRTSGKTQYFGPGTRLLVL.

The chain is built from TRBV12-3 or TRBV12-4 and TRBJ1-5, with D possibly being TRBD1 (6 bases). Trimming pared 2 bases from V and 7 bases from J, leaving 12 bases between. This CDR3 is built from 14 residues. This CDR3 reads CASSLTGPGQPQHF. The CDR3 DNA sequence: TGTGCCAGCAGTTTAACAGGGCCTGGACAGCCCCAGCATTTT.

The sample holds many counts of this clonotype. The J gene is TRBJ1-1, the V gene TRBV12-3 or TRBV12-4; D possibly corresponds to TRBD1 (5 bases). This CDR3 comprises 13 residues. Trimming took off 2 bases at V and 11 bases at J, with 15 bases between the two ends. The CDR3 bases are TGTGCCAGCAGTTTAACCGCCGGGGGTAGTGCTTTCTTT. Its protein product is CASSLTAGGSAFF.

This clonotype was seen only a few times. V usage is TRBV11-1 and J usage is TRBJ2-7, with 8 bases aligning to TRBD1. V lost 5 bases, J lost 7 bases, and 7 bases stayed unmatched. CDR3 length equals 13 residues. CDR1 SGHAT and CDR2 FQDESV come from the germline V gene (reference sequence). CDR3 DNA sequence: TGTGCCAGCAGCCAGGGACAGGTGGGGGAGCAGTACTTC. It encodes CASSQGQVGEQYF.

Points on this clonotype: Sequence at one end of the junction differs from germline and may be a read error. This chain connects TRBV9 to TRBJ2-5; 12 nucleotides align to TRBD2. The CDR3 runs to 15 residues. Germline assignment: CDR1 SGDLS and CDR2 YYNGEE. CDR3 loop: CVSSDRLAGEETQYF. For the CDR3, the DNA is TGTGTCAGCAGCGACCGACTAGCGGGAGAAGAGACCCAGTACTTC. Full variable domain (missing parts from reference TRBV9 and TRBJ2-5): DSGVTQTPKHLITATGQRVTLRCSPRSGDLSVYWYQQSLDQGLQFLIQYYNGEERAKGNILERFSAQQFPDLHSELNLSSLELGDSALYFCVSSDRLAGEETQYFGPGTRLLVL.

This clonotype appeared many times. V gene TRBV12-3 or TRBV12-4 combines with J gene TRBJ2-2; TRBD1 aligns across 10 bases. This CDR3 spans 14 amino acids. The trim removed 7 bases at V and 4 bases at J, leaving 3 bases unmatched. The CDR3 spells CASIRTGGTGELFF. For the CDR3, the DNA is TGTGCCAGCATTAGGACAGGGGGCACCGGGGAGCTGTTTTTT.

The table lists this clonotype with a few counts. V usage is TRBV29-1 and J usage is TRBJ2-2; D tentatively fits TRBD1 or TRBD2 (6 bases each). V was cut by 4 bases and J by 1 base, with 10 bases left in between. CDR1 and CDR2 (germline): SQVTM, ANQGSEA. CDR3 size: 14 residues. CDR3 bases: TGCAGCGTTGGCCGGGGGCGGAACACCGGGGAGCTGTTTTTT. Its protein product is CSVGRGRNTGELFF.

Turning to this clonotype: Relative to the germline gene, one junction end is altered; a read error may explain this. The V call is TRBV12-3 or TRBV12-4, the J call TRBJ2-4, with a weak D call TRBD1 (6 bases). This CDR3 is built from 14 residues. The CDR3 DNA reads TGTGCCAGCAGCCCAACAGGGAGTGGGGACATTAAGTACTTC. Residues: CASSPTGSGDIKYF.

This clonotype came up many times. This chain links TRBV27 with TRBJ2-7; 8 nucleotides line up with TRBD1. After removal of 5 bases from V and 6 bases from J, the junction contained 18 bases not matched to a gene. The CDR3 has 17 amino acids. Germline V gene sequence: CDR1 MNHEY, CDR2 SMNVEV (reference sequence). The CDR3 DNA is TGTGCCAGCAGTACTCACTTGACAGGGGTCCCAATTCGCGAGCAGTACTTC. Amino acid sequence: CASSTHLTGVPIREQYF.

This clonotype occurred many times. The CDR3 sequence: CASSYSEIGEGDYGYTF. The CDR3 bases are TGTGCCAGCAGTTACTCTGAGATAGGGGAGGGGGACTATGGCTACACCTTC. The rearrangement links TRBV6-5 to TRBJ1-2; D might be TRBD1 (6 bases). Per the germline V gene, CDR1 is MNHEY and CDR2 is SVGAGI. The CDR3 totals 17 residues. The V end was cut by 0 bases, the J end by 3 bases, with 17 bases between.

The chain employs TRBV20-1 and TRBJ2-7; the D call may be TRBD1 or TRBD2 (6 bases each). The germline V gene has CDR1 DFQATT and CDR2 SNEGSKA (reference sequence). V gave up 0 bases and J gave up 4 bases, with 13 bases separating them. This CDR3 has 14 residues. CDR3 protein: CSARDYGGWYEQYF. CDR3 nucleotides: TGCAGTGCTAGAGATTACGGGGGCTGGTACGAGCAGTACTTC.

This clonotype was picked up many times. The chain links TRBV2 to TRBJ1-1, with D perhaps matching TRBD1 (6 bases). V was pared by 6 bases and J by 5 bases, with 16 bases between. The CDR3 totals 14 residues. Germline V gives CDR1 SNHLY, CDR2 FYNNEI. The CDR3 is CASSAQGGGTEAFF. Here the CDR3 DNA reads TGTGCCAGCAGCGCACAGGGTGGGGGGACTGAAGCTTTCTTT.

Many counts were recorded for this clonotype. The V gene is TRBV11-3, the J gene TRBJ2-2; a possible D gene is TRBD1 (5 bases). Germline-derived CDR1 and CDR2 are SGHNT and YENEEA. The CDR3 has 15 amino acids. Between the trimmed V and J ends, which lost 5 bases and 1 base, there was a span of 11 bases. CDR3 amino acids: CASSQATGNTGELFF. CDR3 in DNA: TGTGCCAGCAGCCAGGCAACAGGGAACACCGGGGAGCTGTTTTTT. Full variable domain (remainder filled in from reference TRBV11-3 and TRBJ2-2): EAGVVQSPRYKIIEKKQPVAFWCNPISGHNTLYWYLQNLGQGPELLIRYENEEAVDDSQLPKDRFSAERLKGVDSTLKIQPAELGDSAVYLCASSQATGNTGELFFGEGSRLTVL.

A few counts support this clonotype. The chain uses TRBV30 and TRBJ1-4; 7 bases are shared with TRBD1. The CDR3 is 13 residues long. V dropped 7 bases and J dropped 8; count of bases not matched to a gene: 10. Germline CDR1 is GTSNPN and CDR2 is SVGIG (reference sequence). CDR3 sequence (DNA): TGTGCCTTGGAGGGGGCGATTCCGGAAAAACTGTTTTTT. Amino acid sequence: CALEGAIPEKLFF. Looking up the rest from reference TRBV30 and TRBJ1-4 gives the full variable domain: SQTIHQWPATLVQPVGSPLSLECTVEGTSNPNLYWYRQAAGRGLQLLFYSVGIGQISSEVPQNLSASRPQDRQFILSSKKLLLSDSGFYLCALEGAIPEKLFFGSGTQLSVL.

This chain connects TRBV6-2 or TRBV6-3 to TRBJ2-4; 10 bases are shared with TRBD2. The V gene end was trimmed by 0 bases and the J gene end by 9 bases; junction bases not matched to a gene: 17. The CDR3 covers 19 residues. Per the germline V gene, CDR1 is MNHEY and CDR2 is SVGEGT. The CDR3 DNA reads as TGTGCCAGCAGTTACTCGTTTCTGCGTAGCGGGGGGACCTCGGGCATTCAGTACTTC. Its translation: CASSYSFLRSGGTSGIQYF.

This clonotype was detected many times. V gene TRBV6-1 combines with J gene TRBJ1-2; TRBD1 is a possible D gene (6 bases). Germline CDR1 is MNHNS and CDR2 is SASEGT. The CDR3 totals 19 residues. The V and J ends lost 5 bases and 2 bases respectively, with 27 bases between them. DNA of the CDR3: TGTGCCAGCAGTCGAAATACGGGAGGGGGGACAAGTTTAAACTATGGCTACACCTTC. It specifies CASSRNTGGGTSLNYGYTF.

Many counts were recorded for this clonotype. This chain connects TRBV5-6 to TRBJ1-2; D is perhaps TRBD1 (6 bases). Trimming removed 3 bases from V and 4 bases from J, with 10 bases in between. The CDR3 length is 13 residues. From germline, CDR1 is SGHDT and CDR2 YYEEEE. The CDR3 sequence is CASSSGQRYGYTF. CDR3 coding DNA: TGTGCCAGCAGCTCTGGACAGCGCTATGGCTACACCTTC.